Described below is a single T cell receptor (beta chain) sequence and its context. Its antigen is currently not known. No quality values exist for individual bases; no much larger clone is one base distant. Receptors were amplified or captured by the immunoSEQ multiplex PCR assay. From the authors' description of their analysis: A statistical classification framework was built for diagnosing cytomegalovirus status from the catalog of TCR beta chain sequences. In TCRdb, the immuneACCESS table is reduced to in-frame sequences with V and J assigned. These tables do not hold every clone; where another copy was compared, an unresolved V gene accounts for under half, and the others remain unexplained. V and J calls and clone size come straight from that table; D and trimming were deduced from the DNA. The sample contains roughly 100,000 clones, roughly nine tenths of them found a single time. The top ten clonotypes cover about 1.8% of the sample.

This entry is derived from a study of cytomegalovirus exposure and HLA in healthy donors (dated by TCRdb to about 2017). Context from the whole study: The 550 to 750 repertoires of the first cohort and the approximately 110 validation repertoires were produced on the same platform, according to a later analysis. The aim of the study was to test whether cataloging public T cell receptors could identify signatures of past pathogen exposure. To predict cytomegalovirus infection status, the study brought together high-throughput TCR immunosequencing, statistical association of individual TCRs with disease status, and machine learning. In addition to the first cohort of 666 subjects, a separate validation cohort of some 120 different subjects was used. Here is what the overall study found, with its caveats: Most TCR sequences were seen in very few donors, while some public TCRs were found in many individuals. According to the authors, the approach could potentially be generalized to other disease states and immunological phenotypes. Of the cluster scores, around 95% were above 0 in a later analysis, which found that TCRs clustered in the first cohort also tended to co-occur in the approximately 130 validation repertoires. In both the original and validation cohorts, the classifier was reported to diagnose cytomegalovirus status with high specificity and sensitivity. In vitro tests confirmed that a few of the cytomegalovirus-associated TCR beta chains recognize cytomegalovirus antigens. In the study, around 160 TCR beta chains were listed as associated with cytomegalovirus. A later analysis lacked HLA typing for the validation cohort, so it scored co-occurrence in that cohort across all 120 or so repertoires.

The donors were included in the validation cohort of 120 subjects, a group kept apart from the roughly 700-subject first cohort. CDR1 MNHEY and CDR2 SMNVEV were looked up in the germline V gene (reference sequence). The CDR3 covers 15 residues, taking in both the cysteine and the phenylalanine. Only the CDR3 DNA stays, 45 bases, in frame from base 1. V has 0 bases trimmed and J has 7 bases trimmed; junction bases matching no gene number 6. The sequenced material came from PBMCs. The TCR comes from a woman aged 18-30 years in good health and CMV-seropositive. This sequence uses TRBV27 and TRBJ2-1; 7 central nucleotides agree with TRBD2. The CDR3 protein: CASSLSQPGLNEQFF. The DNA sequence follows: TGTGCCAGCAGTTTATCGCAACCGGGACTAAATGAGCAGTTCTTC.